The 5 T cell receptor beta chains presented below share a single source sample, sequenced in a study of T cell changes during pregnancy in multiple sclerosis. Clones were read by immunoSEQ multiplex PCR, and TCRdb kept only the in-frame ones, dropping some. The data hold 39,000 or so clones, with less than 95% observed a single time. Sequenced here: CD8+ T cells from peripheral blood mononuclear cells, sampled in the first trimester of pregnancy. These receptors came from a female donor with multiple sclerosis, enrolled in a pregnancy study.

This rearrangement joins TRBV11-2 to TRBJ1-1; a weak D match, TRBD1 (5 bases). The CDR3 is 14 residues long. The V and J ends lost 3 bases and 1 base respectively, with 9 bases between them. Germline values: CDR1 SGHAT, CDR2 FQNNGV. The CDR3 coding sequence is TGTGCCAGCAGCTTCCCGACAGCGAACACTGAAGCTTTCTTT. This gives the protein CASSFPTANTEAFF.

The chain has TRBV6-1 and TRBJ1-4, with 10 bases aligning to TRBD1. The CDR3 contains 13 residues. Germline CDR1 is MNHNS and CDR2 is SASEGT. V was pared by 7 bases and J by 6 bases, with 2 bases of the junction left unmatched. For the CDR3, the DNA is TGTGCCAGCACAGACAGGGGGCATGAAAAACTGTTTTTT. Protein product: CASTDRGHEKLFF.

This rearrangement joins TRBV19 to TRBJ2-1, with 14 bases identical to TRBD2. Germline-derived CDR1 and CDR2 are LNHDA and SQIVND (reference sequence). Germline trimming cut 3 bases from V and 8 bases from J; bases unmatched to any gene: 3. The CDR3 is 15 residues long. Here the CDR3 DNA reads TGTGCCAGTAGTATGACTAGCGGGGGGGCGGATGAGCAGTTCTTC. Its protein product is CASSMTSGGADEQFF.

The chain links TRBV27 to TRBJ1-1; the D gene is possibly TRBD1 (5 bases). Germline values: CDR1 MNHEY, CDR2 SMNVEV (reference sequence). The CDR3 covers 16 residues. The ends were cut back, 6 bases at V and 2 bases at J, with 19 bases in the middle. Here the CDR3 reads CASSFVGGGSNTEAFF. For the CDR3, the DNA is TGTGCCAGCAGCTTCGTGGGCGGGGGTTCTAACACTGAAGCTTTCTTT.

The chain couples TRBV6-5 to TRBJ2-4, with a tentative D call TRBD2 (7 bases). The V gene lost 4 bases and the J gene lost 7 bases, with 14 bases spanning the gap. The CDR3 sequence is 14 residues long. The germline V gene has CDR1 MNHEY and CDR2 SVGAGI. The CDR3 DNA is TGTGCCAGCAGTTTCCAGGGGAGGGGTAACATTCAGTACTTC. Translation gives CASSFQGRGNIQYF.